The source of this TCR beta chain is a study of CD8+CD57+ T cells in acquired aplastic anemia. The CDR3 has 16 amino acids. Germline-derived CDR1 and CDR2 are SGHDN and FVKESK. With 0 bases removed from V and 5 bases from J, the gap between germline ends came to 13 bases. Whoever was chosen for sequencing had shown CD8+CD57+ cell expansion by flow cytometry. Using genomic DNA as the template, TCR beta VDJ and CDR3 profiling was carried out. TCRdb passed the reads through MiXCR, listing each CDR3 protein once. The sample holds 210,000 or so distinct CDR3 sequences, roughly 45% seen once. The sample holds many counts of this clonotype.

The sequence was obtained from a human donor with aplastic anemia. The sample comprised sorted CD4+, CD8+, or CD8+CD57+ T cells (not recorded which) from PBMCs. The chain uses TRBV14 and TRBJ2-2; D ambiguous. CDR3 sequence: CASSQEWGVVTGELFF. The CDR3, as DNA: TGTGCCAGCAGCCAAGAATGGGGTGTAGTTACCGGGGAGCTGTTTTTT.